These 12 T cell receptor beta chains originate from one sample sequenced in a study of T cell changes during pregnancy in multiple sclerosis. Clones were read by immunoSEQ multiplex PCR, and TCRdb kept only the in-frame ones, dropping some. The sample shows about 100,000 clones, about 92% of them seen only once. Material: peripheral blood, obtained after pregnancy. The receptor set was obtained from a female donor with multiple sclerosis, enrolled in a pregnancy study.

This clone was observed a single time. This chain joins TRBV10-3 and TRBJ2-7; D is possibly TRBD1 (5 bases). The germline V and J ends were trimmed by 6 bases and 7 bases, with 16 bases remaining between them. CDR1 and CDR2 from the germline V gene are ENHRY and SYGVKD. The CDR3 loop spans 13 amino acids. The DNA of the CDR3 is TGTGCCATCAGCGACAGCCTGATGTGGGAGCAGTACTTC. Its protein is CAISDSLMWEQYF.

J is TRBJ1-2 and V is TRBV10-3; 7 positions match TRBD1. CDR1 is ENHRY and CDR2 is SYGVKD in the germline V gene. V lost 3 bases and J lost 8; bases outside the gene matches: 6. The CDR3 extends over 13 amino acids. The CDR3 nucleotides read TGTGCCATCAGTGACCCCACAGGGGTGGGCTACACCTTC. Its translation: CAISDPTGVGYTF.

The table lists this clone with many counts. Other DNA sequences in the same sample also yield this CDR3. V gene TRBV6-5 combines with J gene TRBJ1-5; unclear D gene. The germline V gene has CDR1 MNHEY and CDR2 SVGAGI. The CDR3 is 16 amino acids. V was shortened by 2 bases and J by 0 bases, with 11 bases between the two germline ends. For the CDR3, the DNA is TGTGCCAGCAGTTACGGAGGGAGGTATAGCAATCAGCCCCAGCATTTT. It translates to CASSYGGRYSNQPQHF.

The chain is built from TRBV5-1 and TRBJ2-7; unclear D gene. The CDR3 spans 12 residues. Trimming took off 3 bases at V and 1 base at J, with 5 bases between the two ends. Germline CDR1 SGHRS, CDR2 YFSETQ. CDR3 sequence (DNA): TGCGCCAGCAGCTATCCGTCCTACGAGCAGTACTTC. It is translated as CASSYPSYEQYF.

The chain links TRBV29-1 to TRBJ1-5; D remains ambiguous. There are 14 residues in the CDR3. V shed 4 bases and J shed 2 bases, with 12 bases lying between them. Germline V lookup: CDR1 SQVTM, CDR2 ANQGSEA. CDR3 sequence: CSVGGSGGNQPQHF. CDR3 nucleotide sequence: TGCAGCGTTGGAGGCTCTGGTGGCAATCAGCCCCAGCATTTT.

The chain has TRBV30 and TRBJ1-4; D remains unclear. CDR1 is GTSNPN, CDR2 SVGIG, per germline (reference sequence). V was cut by 1 base and J by 3 bases, with 12 bases left in between. The CDR3 contains 15 residues. The CDR3: CAWSDREPSNEKLFF. The CDR3 DNA reads as TGTGCCTGGAGTGACCGGGAGCCTTCTAATGAAAAACTGTTTTTT.

This chain links TRBV6-6 with TRBJ2-3, with D perhaps TRBD2 (5 bases). The CDR3 loop spans 15 amino acids. V dropped 6 bases and J dropped 0 bases, with 13 bases sitting between them. Per germline, CDR1 MNHNY and CDR2 SVGAGI (reference sequence). This CDR3 is CASRLAGPSTDTQYF. CDR3 nucleotide sequence: TGTGCCAGCAGGCTAGCCGGCCCTAGCACAGATACGCAGTATTTT.

The chain is built from TRBV2 and TRBJ1-1; TRBD1 might be the D (6 bases). Germline CDR1 reads SNHLY; CDR2 reads FYNNEI. Trimming cost V 2 bases and J 5 bases, with 9 bases left between them. The CDR3 is 13 residues long. This chain's CDR3 is CASSELRGTEAFF. In DNA form, the CDR3 reads TGTGCCAGCAGTGAATTAAGGGGGACTGAAGCTTTCTTT.

The genes are TRBV6-1 and TRBJ2-5; D may be TRBD1 (5 bases). This CDR3 region has 14 residues. The germline V gene encodes CDR1 MNHNS and CDR2 SASEGT. Trimming took 2 bases from V and 5 from J, leaving 12 bases between them. The CDR3 loop reads CASSEQGNSETQYF. The CDR3 bases are TGTGCCAGCAGTGAACAGGGCAATTCGGAGACCCAGTACTTC.

The chain combines TRBV11-3 with TRBJ1-2; D is undetermined. Looked up from germline, CDR1 is SGHNT and CDR2 is YENEEA. The CDR3 extends over 13 amino acids. The V end lost 5 bases, the J end lost 4 bases, and 11 bases lay between the germline ends. CDR3 protein: CASSPDVAYGYTF. The CDR3 DNA is TGTGCCAGCAGCCCTGACGTAGCCTATGGCTACACCTTC.

This clone appeared once. This chain connects TRBV7-8 to TRBJ1-1; maybe TRBD1 (6 bases). This CDR3 comprises 14 residues. Germline CDR1 and CDR2: SGHVS and FQNEAQ. Trimming removed 3 bases at V and 0 bases at J, with 8 bases between. In nucleotides, the CDR3 is TGTGCCAGCAGCTTTGGACAGCTGAACACTGAAGCTTTCTTT. It codes for CASSFGQLNTEAFF.

This chain links TRBV4-1 with TRBJ2-1, with 10 bases identical to TRBD2. This CDR3 is built from 16 residues. Germline assignment: CDR1 MGHRA and CDR2 YSYEKL. The V segment lost 2 bases and the J segment 5 bases; nucleotides outside the gene matches: 6. CDR3 sequence (DNA): TGCGCCAGCAGCCAATTAGGACTAGCGGCTCACAATGAGCAGTTCTTC. Protein: CASSQLGLAAHNEQFF.